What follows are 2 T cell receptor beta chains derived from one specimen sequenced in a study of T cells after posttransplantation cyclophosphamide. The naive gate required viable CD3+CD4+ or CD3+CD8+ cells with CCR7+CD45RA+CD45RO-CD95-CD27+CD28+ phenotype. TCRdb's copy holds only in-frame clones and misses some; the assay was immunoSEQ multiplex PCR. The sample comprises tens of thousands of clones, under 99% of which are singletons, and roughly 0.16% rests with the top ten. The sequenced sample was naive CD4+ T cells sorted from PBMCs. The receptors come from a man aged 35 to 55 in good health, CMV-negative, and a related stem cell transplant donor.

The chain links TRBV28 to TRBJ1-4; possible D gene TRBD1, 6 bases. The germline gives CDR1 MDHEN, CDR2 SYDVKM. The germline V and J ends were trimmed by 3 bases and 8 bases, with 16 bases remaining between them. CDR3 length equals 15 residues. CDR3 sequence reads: CASSLGRGIGEKLFF. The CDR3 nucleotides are TGTGCCAGCAGTTTGGGCAGGGGTATAGGGGAAAAACTGTTTTTT. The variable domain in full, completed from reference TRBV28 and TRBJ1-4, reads DVKVTQSSRYLVKRTGEKVFLECVQDMDHENMFWYRQDPGLGLRLIYFSYDVKMKEKGDIPEGYSVSREKKERFSLILESASTNQTSMYLCASSLGRGIGEKLFFGSGTQLSVL.

The CDR3 here is CASSLVGGGSYNEQFF. CDR3 bases: TGTGCCAGCAGCTTAGTGGGGGGAGGGTCCTACAATGAGCAGTTCTTC. V is TRBV7-2 and J is TRBJ2-1; TRBD2 matches at 7 bases. The V segment lost 1 base and the J segment 1 base; nucleotides outside the gene matches: 4. Per the germline V gene, CDR1 is SGHTA and CDR2 is FQGNSA. The CDR3 is 16 residues long.